This T cell receptor beta chain is from a study of graft-versus-host responses after intestinal transplantation. Some clones are missing from TCRdb's copy, which holds only in-frame ones; the method was immunoSEQ multiplex PCR. The sample lists about 120,000 clones; approximately 95% were seen once. Whole-study results and caveats: Some patients had graft-donor T cell macrochimerism. In their allografts, the ratios of graft-versus-host to host-versus-graft T cell clones were high. There were GvH clones found in recipient marrow, and some of them appeared first in ileum or blood.

The CDR3 length is 13 residues. Germline CDR1 reads SNHLY; CDR2 reads FYNNEI. V shed 8 bases and J 4 bases; nucleotides not matched to a gene: 3. In regard to this clone: Its antigen is as yet unknown.

V usage is TRBV2 and J usage is TRBJ2-3; 10 bases fit TRBD1. Sequenced here: unstimulated CD8+ T cells sorted from spleen or lymph node cells, sampled before intestinal transplant. This TCR was recovered from a human donor who received an intestinal transplant. In nucleotides, the CDR3 is TGTGCCAGCGGACAGGGGGGAGCAGATACGCAGTATTTT. This translates into CASGQGGADTQYF.